This T cell receptor beta chain appears in the sequencing data of a study of T cell repertoires in cytomegalovirus infection. Overall study: Public TCR beta signature analysis indicated the presence of both CMV infection and matching HLA type.

Study results and caveats: The response measured ex vivo was dominated by TCR beta clonotypes (HLA-C-restricted and CMV-specific).

Trimming at V came to 2 bases and at J to 2 bases, leaving 1 base not matched to a gene. Germline CDR1 and CDR2: KGHSH and LQKENI. This CDR3 region has 15 residues. MiXCR, run by TCRdb on the reads, gives a single entry per CDR3 protein. The data contain about 310,000 distinct CDR3 sequences, about 8.8% of them singletons. Comment on this clonotype: Its antigen is not known.

Sequenced: PBMCs. V is TRBV18 and J is TRBJ2-1; TRBD2 aligns across 9 bases. This receptor was identified in a human donor in good health (CMV status not recorded). Some clones in this sample may be carry-over from other donors' samples. CDR3 protein: CASSPAGGPYNEQFF. CDR3 DNA: TGTGCCAGCTCACCAGCGGGGGGGCCCTACAATGAGCAGTTCTTC.